This T cell receptor (beta chain) was observed in a study of T-cell memory formation after mild COVID-19. From germline, CDR1 is DFQATT and CDR2 SNEGSKA (reference sequence). Trimming removed 2 bases at V and 0 bases at J, with 10 bases between. The CDR3 spans 14 residues. MiXCR was run by TCRdb on the 5' RACE reads, yielding one entry per CDR3 protein. The sample has roughly 480,000 distinct CDR3 sequences, about 23% seen once. This clonotype was detected a few times. The sequencing sample was made of PBMCs or a T cell subset sorted from them (not recorded which). V and J are TRBV20-1 and TRBJ1-1, with D perhaps TRBD1 (5 bases). This clonotype was sampled from an adult woman who had mild COVID-19 (a few samples of this study predate the infection). Cell type and time point are not known. As DNA, the CDR3 is TGCAGTGCTAGACTCCAGGGCCTGAACACTGAAGCTTTCTTT. Translated: CSARLQGLNTEAFF.